This passage covers 29 T cell receptor beta chains from one sample sequenced in a study of T-cell reconstitution after alpha-beta-depleted transplantation in children. A TCRbeta library incorporating unique molecular identifiers was prepared. MiXCR was run by TCRdb on the PCR reads, yielding one entry per CDR3 protein. The sample consists of 780,000 or so distinct CDR3 sequences, roughly 15% of them appearing once. Sequencing used PBMCs, mostly from graft donor cells, obtained 360 days after TCRalphabeta/CD19-depleted stem cell transplant. The receptors come from a male patient between 5 and 17 years old who had a stem cell transplant for acute lymphoblastic leukemia, so the T cells may come from the graft donor.

The chain joins TRBV7-9 to TRBJ2-5, with a tentative D call TRBD2 (5 bases). The CDR3 contains 13 residues. Germline V gives CDR1 SEHNR, CDR2 FQNEAQ (reference sequence). V lost 0 bases and J 7 bases, leaving 9 bases between the germline ends. The CDR3 DNA follows: TGTGCCAGCAGCTTAGCGAGCGGAGGGACCCAGTACTTC. It encodes CASSLASGGTQYF.

This rearrangement joins TRBV6-5 to TRBJ2-1; 14 nucleotides align to TRBD2. Germline CDR1 and CDR2: MNHEY and SVGAGI. The length of the CDR3 is 18 residues. With 0 bases clipped from V and 10 bases from J, the junction kept 11 bases outside the gene matches. Written as DNA, the CDR3 is TGTGCCAGCAGTTACTCGGACCCAAGACTAGCGGGAGGGAGCGAGCAGTTCTTC. Its translation is CASSYSDPRLAGGSEQFF.

The J gene is TRBJ2-1, the V gene TRBV11-2; 9 positions agree with TRBD2. This CDR3 region has 16 residues. The V and J ends lost 4 bases and 0 bases, in that order; junction bases with no gene match: 4. Germline loops: CDR1 SGHAT, CDR2 FQNNGV. The CDR3 loop is CASSSYSGSSYNEQFF. The CDR3, as DNA: TGTGCCAGCAGCTCATATAGCGGGAGCTCCTACAATGAGCAGTTCTTC.

The table lists this clonotype with a few counts. The chain links TRBV25-1 to TRBJ2-1; D gene unclear. V lost 1 base and J lost 2, with 6 bases in between. The CDR3 consists of 14 residues. Germline loops: CDR1 MGHDK, CDR2 SYGVNS. CDR3 protein: CASSELSPYNEQFF. CDR3 in DNA: TGTGCCAGCAGTGAATTATCCCCCTACAATGAGCAGTTCTTC.

J is TRBJ2-1 and V is TRBV7-9; TRBD2 matches 9 bases. Germline trimming cut 0 bases from V and 7 bases from J; bases unmatched to any gene: 4. The CDR3 is 15 amino acids. Germline CDR1 SEHNR, CDR2 FQNEAQ (reference sequence). CDR3 protein: CASSLASGSVNEQFF. The CDR3 nucleotides are TGTGCCAGCAGCTTAGCTAGCGGGAGTGTGAATGAGCAGTTCTTC.

This clonotype was picked up many times. The chain combines TRBV18 with TRBJ2-2; no clear D. Germline V CDR1 and CDR2: KGHSH, LQKENI. Between the trimmed V and J ends, which lost 5 bases and 3 bases, there was a span of 7 bases. This CDR3 has 13 amino acids. CDR3 protein: CASSSTHTGELFF. DNA for the CDR3: TGTGCCAGCTCATCTACGCACACCGGGGAGCTGTTTTTT.

This clonotype was counted a few times. The chain links TRBV6-5 to TRBJ2-5; the D gene is possibly TRBD2 (6 bases). The germline V gene has CDR1 MNHEY and CDR2 SVGAGI. This CDR3 has 16 amino acids. Trimming left V 4 bases short and J 2 bases short, with 17 bases between. CDR3 coding DNA: TGTGCCAGCAGTTTAACCCCGGGAGTTGGGCAAGAGACCCAGTACTTC. Translated: CASSLTPGVGQETQYF.

Only a few counts were recorded for this clonotype. This chain uses TRBV5-1 with TRBJ1-2, with 7 nucleotides matching TRBD1. The CDR3 is made up of 14 amino acids. CDR1 SGHRS and CDR2 YFSETQ come from the germline V gene. The V and J ends lost 4 bases and 5 bases, in that order; junction bases with no gene match: 8. The CDR3 sequence: CASSPQGVVYGYTF. The CDR3 bases are TGCGCCAGCAGCCCCCAGGGGGTGGTATATGGCTACACCTTC.

The chain recombines TRBV24-1 with TRBJ1-5; possible D gene TRBD1, 5 bases. Per the germline V gene, CDR1 is KGHDR and CDR2 is SFDVKD. V dropped 3 bases and J dropped 11 bases, with 10 bases sitting between them. The CDR3 has 12 amino acids. The CDR3 spells CATSDQGGTQHF. The CDR3 DNA follows: TGTGCCACCAGTGATCAGGGAGGTACCCAGCATTTT.

This clonotype was counted a few times. V gene TRBV19 combines with J gene TRBJ2-1, with TRBD1 matching over 8 bases. CDR1 is LNHDA and CDR2 is SQIVND in the germline V gene (reference sequence). J gave up 8 bases and V 7 bases, and 19 bases lay outside the gene matches. The CDR3 spans 17 residues. The chain's CDR3 is CASKPGQVTSLVDEQFF. CDR3 bases: TGTGCCAGTAAACCGGGACAGGTGACCTCTTTGGTAGATGAGCAGTTCTTC.

This clonotype was found a few times. The chain employs TRBV20-1 and TRBJ2-7, with 16 bases matching TRBD2. V was pared by 6 bases and J by 2 bases, with 10 bases of the junction left unmatched. CDR1 is DFQATT, CDR2 SNEGSKA, per germline (reference sequence). The CDR3 extends over 17 amino acids. The CDR3: CSAQGLAGGPVAYEQYF. CDR3 sequence (DNA): TGCAGTGCCCAGGGACTAGCGGGAGGGCCGGTTGCCTACGAGCAGTACTTC.

A few counts support this clonotype. The chain combines TRBV18 with TRBJ2-5; TRBD1 matches 9 bases. V gave up 4 bases and J gave up 5 bases; unmatched junction bases: 5. CDR3 length equals 14 residues. Germline CDR1 and CDR2: KGHSH and LQKENI. This CDR3 is CASSRTGVLETQYF. The CDR3 bases are TGTGCCAGCTCACGGACAGGGGTATTGGAGACCCAGTACTTC.

The sample holds a few counts of this clonotype. The chain uses TRBV9 and TRBJ2-1; TRBD2 matches at 12 bases. There are 16 residues in the CDR3. Germline CDR1 is SGDLS and CDR2 is YYNGEE. Trimming took 3 bases from V and 7 from J; bases not matched to a gene: 8. The CDR3 bases are TGTGCCAGCAGCGCCCCTAGCGGGAGGGCCAGGAATGAGCAGTTCTTC. Amino acids: CASSAPSGRARNEQFF.

In its sample, this clonotype was seen a few times. The rearrangement uses TRBV20-1 and TRBJ1-1, with D maybe TRBD1 (6 bases). The germline V gene encodes CDR1 DFQATT and CDR2 SNEGSKA (reference sequence). The germline V and J ends were trimmed by 4 bases and 4 bases, with 19 bases remaining between them. This CDR3 has 15 residues. CDR3 sequence (DNA): TGCAGTGCTACTATACCAGGGGCCTTGAGCACTGAAGCTTTCTTT. Translating it yields CSATIPGALSTEAFF.

This clonotype was detected many times. This chain uses TRBV27 with TRBJ2-7; D gene ambiguous. This CDR3 has 13 amino acids. CDR1 and CDR2 (germline): MNHEY, SMNVEV (reference sequence). With 2 bases removed from V and 2 bases from J, the gap between germline ends came to 7 bases. The CDR3: CASSLGPTYEQYF. In DNA, the CDR3 is TGTGCCAGCAGTTTAGGGCCAACCTACGAGCAGTACTTC.

This clonotype was observed a handful of times. V gene TRBV5-1 combines with J gene TRBJ2-6, with TRBD1 as a possible D gene (6 bases). CDR1 SGHRS and CDR2 YFSETQ come from the germline V gene. The CDR3 spans 16 residues. V was pared by 5 bases and J by 2 bases, with 14 bases between. The CDR3 protein is CASRRGGSAGANVLTF. Written as DNA, the CDR3 is TGCGCCAGCAGGAGAGGGGGATCAGCTGGGGCCAACGTCCTGACTTTC.

The chain uses TRBV7-2 and TRBJ2-5, with 7 bases aligning to TRBD2. CDR1 SGHTA and CDR2 FQGNSA come from the germline V gene. V gave up 1 base and J gave up 2 bases; unmatched junction bases: 10. The CDR3 consists of 17 residues. The CDR3 reads CASSLGWRGSLQETQYF. CDR3 DNA: TGTGCCAGCAGCTTAGGGTGGCGCGGGAGTCTTCAAGAGACCCAGTACTTC.

Only a few counts were recorded for this clonotype. The chain joins TRBV7-3 to TRBJ2-7, with D possibly being TRBD2 (5 bases). The length of the CDR3 is 12 residues. Germline V CDR1 and CDR2: SGHTA, FQGTGA. V was pared by 2 bases and J by 8 bases, with 10 bases between. CDR3 region: CASSLRRVQQYF. The CDR3, as DNA: TGTGCCAGCAGCTTACGGCGGGTGCAGCAGTACTTC.

The chain carries TRBV5-1 and TRBJ2-1, with D perhaps being TRBD1 or TRBD2 (5 bases each). The CDR3 loop spans 16 amino acids. Trimming left V 1 base short and J 3 bases short, with 14 bases between. In germline, CDR1 is SGHRS, CDR2 YFSETQ. The CDR3 sequence is CASSLTVRGDYNEQFF. DNA of the CDR3: TGCGCCAGCAGCTTGACCGTGAGAGGGGACTACAATGAGCAGTTCTTC.

This clonotype was observed a handful of times. CDR3 residues: CSVIQGAHEQYF. In nucleotides, the CDR3 is TGCAGCGTTATACAGGGGGCTCACGAGCAGTACTTC. V and J are TRBV29-1 and TRBJ2-7; 9 bases are shared with TRBD1. V was pared by 5 bases and J by 5 bases, with 4 bases of the junction left unmatched. The V gene's germline CDR1 is SQVTM and CDR2 ANQGSEA. The CDR3 is 12 residues long.

J is TRBJ1-2 and V is TRBV29-1, with D perhaps matching TRBD1 (5 bases). The CDR3 contains 15 residues. The germline V and J ends were trimmed by 3 bases and 6 bases, with 20 bases remaining between them. CDR1 and CDR2 (germline): SQVTM, ANQGSEA. In nucleotides, the CDR3 is TGCAGCGTTGAGTTTGCGGACACCCCCTGGGATGGCTACACCTTC. It is translated as CSVEFADTPWDGYTF.

This clonotype was found a few times. The V gene is TRBV28, the J gene TRBJ1-2; maybe TRBD1 (5 bases). V was cut by 6 bases and J by 4 bases, with 15 bases left in between. There are 14 residues in the CDR3. Germline V gene sequence: CDR1 MDHEN, CDR2 SYDVKM. The CDR3 here is CASRAQEIPYGYTF. CDR3 coding DNA: TGTGCCAGCAGGGCACAGGAGATACCCTATGGCTACACCTTC.

This clonotype was counted between two and nine times. The V gene is TRBV30, the J gene TRBJ1-2; no definite D call. The V and J ends lost 3 bases and 4 bases respectively, with 6 bases between them. The CDR3 is 11 amino acids. Germline V gene lookup returns CDR1 GTSNPN and CDR2 SVGIG (reference sequence). In DNA form, the CDR3 reads TGTGCCTGGAGCCGAAGCTATGGCTACACCTTC. Translating gives CAWSRSYGYTF.

This clonotype was observed at least ten times. The V and J genes are TRBV12-3 or TRBV12-4 and TRBJ2-7; D may match TRBD1 or TRBD2 (5 bases each). The CDR3 consists of 15 residues. V lost 2 bases to trimming and J lost 2 bases, with 13 bases between them. CDR3 coding DNA: TGTGCCAGCAGTTTACAGGGAGAGGGGCCCTACGAGCAGTACTTC. It codes for CASSLQGEGPYEQYF.

Many counts were recorded for this clonotype. The chain is built from TRBV5-1 and TRBJ1-2; no reliable D call. V lost 2 bases and J 3 bases, leaving 8 bases between the germline ends. Per germline, CDR1 SGHRS and CDR2 YFSETQ. This CDR3 region has 13 residues. CDR3 residues: CASSLSRHYGYTF. The CDR3 DNA follows: TGCGCCAGCAGCTTATCCAGGCACTATGGCTACACCTTC.

The gene calls are TRBV6-1 and TRBJ1-2, with a tentative D call TRBD1 (6 bases). This CDR3 is 15 amino acids long. Trimming left V 6 bases short and J 2 bases short, with 16 bases between. CDR1 MNHNS and CDR2 SASEGT come from the germline V gene. The CDR3 here is CASSPNRESNYGYTF. The CDR3 nucleotides are TGTGCCAGCAGCCCTAACAGGGAATCCAACTATGGCTACACCTTC.

This clonotype was found a few times. V gene TRBV15 combines with J gene TRBJ2-4; TRBD2 aligns across 7 bases. CDR3 length: 16 residues. Germline CDR1 is LNHNV and CDR2 is YYDKDF (reference sequence). With V trimmed by 0 bases and J by 3 bases, 5 bases remained unmatched. The chain's CDR3 is CATSRDFWTSKNIQYF. CDR3 nucleotide sequence: TGTGCCACCAGCAGAGACTTTTGGACTAGCAAAAACATTCAGTACTTC.

CDR3 sequence reads: CASRPYFRSSYEQYF. The CDR3 DNA sequence: TGTGCCAGCAGGCCTTATTTCAGGAGCTCCTACGAGCAGTACTTC. This chain joins TRBV11-2 and TRBJ2-7; unclear D gene. Trimming cost V 6 bases and J 0 bases, with 15 bases left between them. This CDR3 comprises 15 residues. From germline, CDR1 is SGHAT and CDR2 FQNNGV.

The rearrangement links TRBV15 to TRBJ2-1, with D tentatively TRBD1 (5 bases). The germline V gene has CDR1 LNHNV and CDR2 YYDKDF (reference sequence). There are 13 residues in the CDR3. Trimming took off 3 bases at V and 6 bases at J, with 9 bases between the two ends. The CDR3 here is CATSSPQGNEQFF. CDR3 in DNA: TGTGCCACCAGCAGCCCGCAGGGCAATGAGCAGTTCTTC.